The rows below give T cell receptor beta chains drawn from one sample of a study of blood T cell repertoires in COVID-19. The data were produced by immunoSEQ multiplex PCR, yet TCRdb's version contains in-frame clones alone and is incomplete. Altogether 180,000 or so clones are present, roughly four fifths being singletons, with the ten largest covering less than 3%. Sequenced input: peripheral blood. The receptors shown here come from a human donor with acute or convalescent COVID-19. The donor label of this sample is uncertain. Each CDR3 is given with its conserved first and last residue. A D gene is named only where the DNA matches it firmly. Only some rows state a clone size, as once, few, many or a class for expanded clones.

.	TRBD1	TRBV30	TRBJ2-1	CAWSVLDRDYNEQFF	TGTGCCTGGAGTGTACTCGACAGGGACTACAATGAGCAGTTCTTC
.	.	TRBV7-9	TRBJ1-1	CASSAGQNTEAFF	TGTGCCAGCAGCGCGGGGCAGAACACTGAAGCTTTCTTT
.	.	TRBV7-3	TRBJ2-2	CASGLGGELFF	TGTGCCAGCGGACTCGGAGGGGAGCTGTTTTTT
.	TRBD1	TRBV5-1	TRBJ1-6	CASSGGTALYNSPLHF	TGCGCCAGCAGCGGCGGGACAGCATTATATAATTCACCCCTCCACTTT
.	.	TRBV18	TRBJ2-1	CASSERQKAVNEQFF	TGTGCCAGCTCAGAGCGGCAGAAGGCGGTGAATGAGCAGTTCTTC
few	.	TRBV10-3	TRBJ1-2	CAISGTPSANYGYTF	TGTGCCATCAGTGGGACACCATCCGCTAACTATGGCTACACCTTC
.	.	TRBV20-1	TRBJ2-5	CSARDRGTDNF	TGCAGTGCTAGAGATCGGGGGACGGACAACTTC
.	TRBD1	TRBV2	TRBJ2-2	CASIDRENTGELFF	TGTGCCAGCATCGACAGGGAGAATACCGGGGAGCTGTTTTTT
.	.	TRBV7-2	TRBJ1-2	CASSLESAAENGYTF	TGTGCCAGCAGCTTAGAGAGTGCAGCGGAGAATGGCTACACCTTC
.	.	TRBV30	TRBJ1-2	CAWTQRGPTGYTF	TGTGCCTGGACACAGCGGGGGCCAACTGGCTACACCTTC
.	.	TRBV3-1/TRBV3-2	TRBJ2-7	CASSQGAGIYEQYF	TGTGCCAGCAGCCAAGGGGCAGGGATCTACGAGCAGTACTTC
.	TRBD2	TRBV19	TRBJ2-1	CASSPSREWDNEQFF	TGTGCCAGTAGTCCGTCGCGGGAGTGGGACAATGAGCAGTTCTTC
once	TRBD1	TRBV29-1	TRBJ1-2	CSVEDLGTAYGYTF	TGCAGCGTTGAAGATCTTGGGACAGCCTATGGCTACACCTTC
.	.	TRBV12-3/TRBV12-4	TRBJ2-2	CASSLGGAGELFF	TGTGCCAGCAGTTTAGGGGGCGCCGGGGAGCTGTTTTTT
.	TRBD2	TRBV5-1	TRBJ2-7	CASSPTSGRYEQYF	TGCGCCAGCAGCCCGACTAGCGGGAGATACGAGCAGTACTTC
few	TRBD1	TRBV30	TRBJ1-2	CAWSVHGGQGSYGYTF	TGTGCCTGGAGTGTACATGGCGGACAGGGGAGCTATGGCTACACCTTC
.	.	TRBV3-1/TRBV3-2	TRBJ1-1	CASSRFLDRNTEAFF	TGTGCCAGCAGCCGATTCCTCGACAGAAACACTGAAGCTTTCTTT
.	.	TRBV19	TRBJ2-5	CASSIEETQYF	TGTGCCAGTAGTATTGAGGAGACCCAGTACTTC
.	TRBD1	TRBV2	TRBJ2-7	CASSERGQGEQYF	TGTGCCAGCAGTGAAAGAGGACAGGGCGAGCAGTACTTC
once	.	TRBV29-1	TRBJ2-2	CSVQGLAGELFF	TGCAGCGTTCAAGGACTGGCCGGGGAGCTGTTTTTT
.	TRBD1	TRBV23-1	TRBJ1-6	CASRQGAKNSPLHF	TGCGCCAGCAGACAGGGGGCTAAGAATTCACCCCTCCACTTT
few	.	TRBV29-1	TRBJ1-2	CSVALTGQTLYGYTF	TGCAGCGTCGCCCTAACGGGTCAAACCCTCTATGGCTACACCTTC
.	TRBD1	TRBV14	TRBJ2-7	CASSPSGQGSYEQYF	TGTGCCAGCAGCCCGTCGGGACAGGGAAGCTACGAGCAGTACTTC
.	TRBD1	TRBV5-1	TRBJ2-7	CASSPTSGTGSYEQYF	TGCGCCAGCAGCCCTACCTCCGGGACAGGGTCCTACGAGCAGTACTTC
.	.	TRBV3-1/TRBV3-2	TRBJ1-5	CASSLDSNQPQHF	TGTGCCAGCAGCCTCGACAGTAACCAGCCCCAGCATTTT
.	.	TRBV7-6	TRBJ2-5	CASSAQGETQYF	TGTGCCAGCAGCGCCCAGGGAGAGACCCAGTACTTC
few	TRBD1	TRBV19	TRBJ1-5	CASRQRDREVPQPQHF	TGTGCCAGTAGGCAGAGGGACAGGGAGGTCCCTCAGCCCCAGCATTTT
.	TRBD1	TRBV7-9	TRBJ1-3	CASSLVVGQGSGNTIYF	TGTGCCAGCAGCTTAGTAGTGGGACAGGGGTCCGGAAACACCATATATTTT
.	TRBD1	TRBV5-6	TRBJ2-7	CASSWDRGQYEQYF	TGTGCCAGCAGCTGGGACAGGGGGCAGTACGAGCAGTACTTC
.	.	TRBV6-1	TRBJ2-5	CASSAIFSQTKETQYF	TGTGCCAGCAGTGCAATTTTTTCACAGACTAAAGAGACCCAGTACTTC
once	.	TRBV3-1/TRBV3-2	TRBJ2-7	CASSQVPPGQSYEQYF	TGTGCCAGCAGCCAAGTCCCCCCTGGGCAGTCCTACGAGCAGTACTTC
.	.	TRBV28	TRBJ1-5	CASSPALTGFGQPQHF	TGTGCCAGCAGTCCCGCCCTTACAGGTTTTGGGCAGCCCCAGCATTTT
few	TRBD1	TRBV30	TRBJ2-3	CAWKDRGATDTQYF	TGTGCCTGGAAAGACAGGGGCGCAACAGATACGCAGTATTTT
.	TRBD1	TRBV7-2	TRBJ1-1	CASSGRQGKTEAFF	TGTGCCAGCAGCGGGAGACAGGGTAAGACTGAAGCTTTCTTT
.	.	TRBV10-3	TRBJ1-6	CAISEAGDHSPLHF	TGTGCCATCAGTGAGGCAGGGGACCATTCACCCCTCCACTTT
.	.	TRBV5-1	TRBJ1-5	CASSSGISNQPQHF	TGCGCCAGCAGCTCCGGGATCAGCAATCAGCCCCAGCATTTT
.	.	TRBV21-1	TRBJ2-1	CASSKKGLASGRALVDEQFF	TGTGCCAGCAGCAAAAAGGGCTTGGCTAGCGGGAGGGCCCTCGTAGATGAGCAGTTCTTC
.	TRBD2	TRBV19	TRBJ2-3	CASRLAGGGDTQYF	TGTGCCAGCCGGCTAGCGGGGGGAGGGGATACGCAGTATTTT
.	.	TRBV30	TRBJ2-7	CAWSRGMRDEQYF	TGTGCCTGGAGTCGGGGAATGAGGGACGAGCAGTACTTC
.	TRBD1	TRBV28	TRBJ2-6	CASMGFPGQGAPGANVLTF	TGTGCCAGCATGGGATTTCCGGGACAGGGGGCCCCTGGGGCCAACGTCCTGACTTTC
.	TRBD1	TRBV28	TRBJ2-7	CASSLGQGDEQYF	TGTGCCAGCAGTTTAGGACAGGGGGACGAGCAGTACTTC
few	TRBD1	TRBV28	TRBJ1-1	CASSPPGTDEAFF	TGTGCCAGCAGCCCCCCGGGGACAGATGAAGCTTTCTTT
once	TRBD2	TRBV6-6	TRBJ2-2	CASSPTGGPLGGELFF	TGTGCCAGCAGTCCGACGGGGGGGCCTCTGGGCGGGGAGCTGTTTTTT
.	TRBD2	TRBV7-2	TRBJ2-7	CASSSPGTTDDYEQYF	TGTGCCAGCAGCTCTCCCGGGACTACTGATGACTACGAGCAGTACTTC
few	.	TRBV20-1	TRBJ2-1	CSASIPGGSYNEQFF	TGCAGTGCTAGTATCCCCGGGGGCTCCTACAATGAGCAGTTCTTC
once	.	TRBV7-6	TRBJ1-1	CASSAARALGNTEAFF	TGTGCCAGCAGCGCCGCGAGGGCCCTGGGGAACACTGAAGCTTTCTTT
few	TRBD1	TRBV5-4	TRBJ2-1	CASSTRQGTGNEQFF	TGTGCCAGCAGCACCAGACAGGGGACGGGCAATGAGCAGTTCTTC
.	TRBD2	TRBV9	TRBJ2-3	CASSVSGGSTDTQYF	TGTGCCAGCAGCGTTAGCGGGGGCAGCACAGATACGCAGTATTTT
.	TRBD2	TRBV14	TRBJ2-3	CASSQAIAGDTQYF	TGTGCCAGCAGCCAAGCGATAGCGGGTGATACGCAGTATTTT
.	TRBD2	TRBV7-8	TRBJ2-7	CASSLASSRGGTYEQYF	TGTGCCAGCAGCTTAGCGTCGTCGCGGGGGGGTACCTACGAGCAGTACTTC
.	.	TRBV11-2	TRBJ1-2	CASTSLYGYTF	TGTGCCAGCACCTCCCTTTATGGCTACACCTTC